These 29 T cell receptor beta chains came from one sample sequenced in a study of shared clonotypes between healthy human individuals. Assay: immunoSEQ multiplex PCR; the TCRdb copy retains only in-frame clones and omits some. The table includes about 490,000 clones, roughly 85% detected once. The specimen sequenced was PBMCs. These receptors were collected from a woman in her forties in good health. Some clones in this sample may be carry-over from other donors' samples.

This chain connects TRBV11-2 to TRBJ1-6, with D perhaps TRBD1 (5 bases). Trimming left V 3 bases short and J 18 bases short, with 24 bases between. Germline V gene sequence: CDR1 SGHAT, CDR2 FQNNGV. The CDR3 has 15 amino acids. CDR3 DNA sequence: TGTGCCAGCAGCTTCAGTCCCAGGGTACGGAAGGTAGGCCACTTT. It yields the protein CASSFSPRVRKVGHF.

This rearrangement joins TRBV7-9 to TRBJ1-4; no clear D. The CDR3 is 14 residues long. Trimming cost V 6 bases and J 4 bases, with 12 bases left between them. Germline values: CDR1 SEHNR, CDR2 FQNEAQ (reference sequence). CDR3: CASSTLGLNEKLFF. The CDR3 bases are TGTGCCAGCAGTACCCTGGGCCTTAATGAAAAACTGTTTTTT. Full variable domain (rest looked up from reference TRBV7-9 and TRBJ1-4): DTGVSQNPRHKITKRGQNVTFRCDPISEHNRLYWYRQTLGQGPEFLTYFQNEAQLEKSRLLSDRFSAERPKGSFSTLEIQRTEQGDSAMYLCASSTLGLNEKLFFGSGTQLSVL.

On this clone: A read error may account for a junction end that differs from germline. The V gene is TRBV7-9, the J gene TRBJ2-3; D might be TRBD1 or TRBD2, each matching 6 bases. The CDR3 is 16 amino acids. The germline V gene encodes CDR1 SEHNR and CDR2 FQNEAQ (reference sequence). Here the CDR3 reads CASSTVRGVDTDAQYF. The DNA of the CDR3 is TGTGCCAGCAGCACAGTGAGGGGGGTGGATACAGATGCGCAGTATTTT.

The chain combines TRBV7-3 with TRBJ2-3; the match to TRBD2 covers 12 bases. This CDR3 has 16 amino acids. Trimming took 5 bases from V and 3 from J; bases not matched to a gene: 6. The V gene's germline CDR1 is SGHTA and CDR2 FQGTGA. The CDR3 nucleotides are TGTGCCAGCAGCGACGGTCTAGCGGGAGGGACAGATACGCAGTATTTT. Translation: CASSDGLAGGTDTQYF.

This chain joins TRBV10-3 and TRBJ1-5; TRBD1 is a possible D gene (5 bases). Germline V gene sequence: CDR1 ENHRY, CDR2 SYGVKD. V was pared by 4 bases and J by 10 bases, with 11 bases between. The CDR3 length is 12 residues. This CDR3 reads CAISGGEEPQHF. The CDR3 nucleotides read TGTGCCATCAGTGGGGGGGAGGAACCCCAGCATTTT.

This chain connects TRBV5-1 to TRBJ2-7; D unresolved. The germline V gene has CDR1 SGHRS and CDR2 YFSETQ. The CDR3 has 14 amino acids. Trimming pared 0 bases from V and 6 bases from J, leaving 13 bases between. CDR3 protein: CASSLVPSGGEQYF. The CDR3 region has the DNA TGCGCCAGCAGCTTGGTCCCCTCAGGCGGCGAGCAGTACTTC.

CDR3: CASSIMDSSNQPQHF. CDR3 sequence (DNA): TGTGCCAGTAGTATAATGGACAGTAGCAATCAGCCCCAGCATTTT. The chain links TRBV19 to TRBJ1-5, with a possible D match to TRBD1 (6 bases). Germline V gives CDR1 LNHDA, CDR2 SQIVND (reference sequence). This CDR3 comprises 15 residues. The V gene lost 2 bases and the J gene lost 0 bases, with 8 bases spanning the gap.

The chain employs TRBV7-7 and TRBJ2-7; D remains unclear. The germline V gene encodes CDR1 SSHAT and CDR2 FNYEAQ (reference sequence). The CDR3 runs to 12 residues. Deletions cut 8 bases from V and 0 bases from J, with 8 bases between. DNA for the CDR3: TGTGCCAGCCGTCAGGCCTCCTACGAGCAGTACTTC. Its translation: CASRQASYEQYF.

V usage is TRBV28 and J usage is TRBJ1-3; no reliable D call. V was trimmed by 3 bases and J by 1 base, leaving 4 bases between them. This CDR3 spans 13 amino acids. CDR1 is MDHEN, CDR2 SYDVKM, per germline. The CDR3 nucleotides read TGTGCCAGCAGTTTGGGTTCTGGAAACACCATATATTTT. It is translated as CASSLGSGNTIYF.

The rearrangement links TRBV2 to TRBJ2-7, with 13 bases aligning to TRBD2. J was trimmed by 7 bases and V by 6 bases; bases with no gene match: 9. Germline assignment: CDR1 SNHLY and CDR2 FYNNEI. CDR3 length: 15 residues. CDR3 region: CASRRTSGSSGEQYF. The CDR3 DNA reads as TGTGCCAGCAGAAGGACTAGCGGGAGTTCGGGAGAGCAGTACTTC.

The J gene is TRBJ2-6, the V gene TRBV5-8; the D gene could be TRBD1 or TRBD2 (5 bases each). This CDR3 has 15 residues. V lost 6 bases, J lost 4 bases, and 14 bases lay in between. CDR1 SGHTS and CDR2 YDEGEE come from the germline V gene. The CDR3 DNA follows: TGTGCCAGCATGCCCTTCGGGGCCGGGGCCAACGTCCTGACTTTC. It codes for CASMPFGAGANVLTF.

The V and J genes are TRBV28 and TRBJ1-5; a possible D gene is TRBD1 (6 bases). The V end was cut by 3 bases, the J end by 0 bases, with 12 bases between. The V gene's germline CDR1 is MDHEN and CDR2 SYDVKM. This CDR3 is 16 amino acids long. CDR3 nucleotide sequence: TGTGCCAGCAGTTTGTTGGGGGGCCATAGCAATCAGCCCCAGCATTTT. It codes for CASSLLGGHSNQPQHF.

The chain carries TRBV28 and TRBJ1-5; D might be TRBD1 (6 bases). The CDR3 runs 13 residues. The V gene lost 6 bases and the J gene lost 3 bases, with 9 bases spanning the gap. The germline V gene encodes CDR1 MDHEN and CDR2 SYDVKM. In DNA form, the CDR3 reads TGTGCCAGCAGGGACAGCTTCAATCAGCCCCAGCATTTT. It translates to CASRDSFNQPQHF.

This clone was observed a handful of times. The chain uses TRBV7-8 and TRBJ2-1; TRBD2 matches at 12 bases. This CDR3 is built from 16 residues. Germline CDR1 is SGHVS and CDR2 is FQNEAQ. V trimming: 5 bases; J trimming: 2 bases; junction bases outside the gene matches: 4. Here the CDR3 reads CASSHPSGRAYNEQFF. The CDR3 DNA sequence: TGTGCCAGCAGCCACCCTAGCGGGAGGGCCTACAATGAGCAGTTCTTC.

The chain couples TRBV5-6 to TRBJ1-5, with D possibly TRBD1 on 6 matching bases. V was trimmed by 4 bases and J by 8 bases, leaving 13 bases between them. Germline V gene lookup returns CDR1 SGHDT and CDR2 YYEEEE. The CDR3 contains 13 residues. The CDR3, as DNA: TGTGCCAGCAGCATGACAGGAACGGAGCCCCAGCATTTT. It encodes CASSMTGTEPQHF.

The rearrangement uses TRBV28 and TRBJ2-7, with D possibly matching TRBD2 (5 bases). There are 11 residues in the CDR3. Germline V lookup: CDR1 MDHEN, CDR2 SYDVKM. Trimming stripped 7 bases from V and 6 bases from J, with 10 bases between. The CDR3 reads CASTEGFEQYF. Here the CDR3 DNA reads TGTGCCAGCACCGAGGGCTTCGAGCAGTACTTC. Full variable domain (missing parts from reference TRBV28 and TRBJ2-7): DVKVTQSSRYLVKRTGEKVFLECVQDMDHENMFWYRQDPGLGLRLIYFSYDVKMKEKGDIPEGYSVSREKKERFSLILESASTNQTSMYLCASTEGFEQYFGPGTRLTVT.

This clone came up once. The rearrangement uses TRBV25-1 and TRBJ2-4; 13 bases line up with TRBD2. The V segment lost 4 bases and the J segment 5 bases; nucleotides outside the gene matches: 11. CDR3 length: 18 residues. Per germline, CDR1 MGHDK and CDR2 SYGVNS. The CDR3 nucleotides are TGTGCCAGCAGTGCAAGACTAGCGGGAGGCCTGGGGGAAAACATTCAGTACTTC. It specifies CASSARLAGGLGENIQYF.

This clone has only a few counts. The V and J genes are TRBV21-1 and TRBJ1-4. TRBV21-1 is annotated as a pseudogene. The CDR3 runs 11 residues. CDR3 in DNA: TGTGCCAGCAGCGCCCATGAAAAACTGTTTTTT. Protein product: CASSAHEKLFF.

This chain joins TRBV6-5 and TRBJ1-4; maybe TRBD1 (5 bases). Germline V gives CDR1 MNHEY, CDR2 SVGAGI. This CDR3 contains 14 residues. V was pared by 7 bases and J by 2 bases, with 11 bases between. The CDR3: CASKTRDTNEKLFF. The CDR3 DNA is TGTGCCAGCAAGACTAGGGACACTAATGAAAAACTGTTTTTT.

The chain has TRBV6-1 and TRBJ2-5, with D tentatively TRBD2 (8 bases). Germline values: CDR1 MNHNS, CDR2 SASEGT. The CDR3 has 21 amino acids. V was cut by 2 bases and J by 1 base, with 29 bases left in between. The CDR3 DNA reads TGTGCCAGCAGTGAAATTGTCGCCGGGGCAGGGGGAGCGGGAGTCCAAGAGACCCAGTACTTC. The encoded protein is CASSEIVAGAGGAGVQETQYF.

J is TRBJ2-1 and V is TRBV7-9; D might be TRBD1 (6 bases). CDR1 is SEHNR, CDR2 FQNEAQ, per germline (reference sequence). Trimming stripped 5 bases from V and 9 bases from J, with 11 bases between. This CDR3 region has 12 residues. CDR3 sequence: CASSLGQIEQFF. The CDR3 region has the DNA TGTGCCAGCAGCCTAGGACAGATTGAGCAGTTCTTC.

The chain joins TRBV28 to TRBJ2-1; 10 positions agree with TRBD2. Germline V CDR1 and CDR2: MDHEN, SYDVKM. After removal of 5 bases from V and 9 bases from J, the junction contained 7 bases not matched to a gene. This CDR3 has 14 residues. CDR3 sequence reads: CASSPLAGDAEQFF. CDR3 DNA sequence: TGTGCCAGCAGTCCCCTAGCGGGAGATGCTGAGCAGTTCTTC. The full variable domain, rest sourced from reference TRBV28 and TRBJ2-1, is DVKVTQSSRYLVKRTGEKVFLECVQDMDHENMFWYRQDPGLGLRLIYFSYDVKMKEKGDIPEGYSVSREKKERFSLILESASTNQTSMYLCASSPLAGDAEQFFGPGTRLTVL.

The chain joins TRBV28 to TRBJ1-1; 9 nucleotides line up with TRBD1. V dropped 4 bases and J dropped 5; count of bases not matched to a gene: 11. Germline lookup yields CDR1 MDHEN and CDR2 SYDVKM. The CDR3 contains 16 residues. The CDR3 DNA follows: TGTGCCAGCAGTTCGCCAAATGACAGGGGGAAGACTGAAGCTTTCTTT. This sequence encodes CASSSPNDRGKTEAFF.

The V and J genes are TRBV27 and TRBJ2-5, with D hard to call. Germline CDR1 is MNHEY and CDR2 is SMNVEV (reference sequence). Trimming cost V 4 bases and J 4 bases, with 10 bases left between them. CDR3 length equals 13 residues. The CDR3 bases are TGTGCCAGCAGTTCACGGCGCGGAGAGACCCAGTACTTC. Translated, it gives CASSSRRGETQYF.

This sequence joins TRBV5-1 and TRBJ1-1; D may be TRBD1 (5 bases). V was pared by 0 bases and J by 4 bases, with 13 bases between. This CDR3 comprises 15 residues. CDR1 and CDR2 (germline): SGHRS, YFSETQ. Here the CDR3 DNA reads TGCGCCAGCAGCTTGGCCCAGGGAGGCATCACTGAAGCTTTCTTT. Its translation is CASSLAQGGITEAFF.

The CDR3 reads CASSEWTRPSLTDTQYF. Here the CDR3 DNA reads TGTGCCAGCAGTGAATGGACTAGGCCATCCCTCACAGATACGCAGTATTTT. This chain links TRBV6-1 with TRBJ2-3; 7 bases map to TRBD2. Germline CDR1 is MNHNS and CDR2 is SASEGT. The CDR3 spans 17 residues. The trim removed 2 bases at V and 2 bases at J, leaving 10 bases unmatched.

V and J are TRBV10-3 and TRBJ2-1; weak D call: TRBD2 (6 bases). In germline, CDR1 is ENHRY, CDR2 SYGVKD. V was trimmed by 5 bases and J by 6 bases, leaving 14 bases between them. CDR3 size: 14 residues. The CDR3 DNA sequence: TGTGCCATCAGTCGCGGGGTTTGGGGCAATGAGCAGTTCTTC. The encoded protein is CAISRGVWGNEQFF.

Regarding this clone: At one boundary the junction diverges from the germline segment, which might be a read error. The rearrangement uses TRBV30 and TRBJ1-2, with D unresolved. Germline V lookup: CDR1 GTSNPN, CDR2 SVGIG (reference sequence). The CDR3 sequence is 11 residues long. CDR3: CAWSMGKGYTF. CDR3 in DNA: TGCGCCTGGAGTATGGGGAAGGGCTACACCTTC.

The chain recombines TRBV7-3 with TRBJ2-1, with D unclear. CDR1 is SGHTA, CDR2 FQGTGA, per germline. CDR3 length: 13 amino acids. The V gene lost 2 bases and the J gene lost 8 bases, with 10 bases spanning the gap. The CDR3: CASSLFPGDEQFF. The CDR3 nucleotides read TGTGCCAGCAGCTTATTCCCCGGCGATGAGCAGTTCTTC.